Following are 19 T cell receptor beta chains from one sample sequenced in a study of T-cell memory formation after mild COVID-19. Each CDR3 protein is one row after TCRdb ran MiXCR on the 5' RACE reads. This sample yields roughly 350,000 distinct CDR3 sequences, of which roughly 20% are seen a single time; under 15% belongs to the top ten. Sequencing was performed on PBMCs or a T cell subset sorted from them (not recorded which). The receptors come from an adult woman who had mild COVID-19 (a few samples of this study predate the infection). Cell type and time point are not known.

The CDR3 DNA is TGTGCCAGCAGCATATACAGGGCCCGTAATCAGCCCCAGCATTTT. Translation gives CASSIYRARNQPQHF. The V call is TRBV7-2, the J call TRBJ1-5; tentatively, D is TRBD1 (6 bases). From germline, CDR1 is SGHTA and CDR2 FQGNSA. CDR3 length equals 15 residues. The V end lost 5 bases, the J end lost 4 bases, and 15 bases lay between the germline ends.

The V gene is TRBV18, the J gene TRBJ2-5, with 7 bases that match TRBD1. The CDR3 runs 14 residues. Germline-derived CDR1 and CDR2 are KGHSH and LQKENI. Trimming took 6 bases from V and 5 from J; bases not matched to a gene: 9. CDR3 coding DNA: TGTGCCAGCTCTGACCTAGGGGGCCTTGAGACCCAGTACTTC. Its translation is CASSDLGGLETQYF. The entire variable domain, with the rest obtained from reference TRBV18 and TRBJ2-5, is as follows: NAGVMQNPRHLVRRRGQEARLRCSPMKGHSHVYWYRQLPEEGLKFMVYLQKENIIDESGMPKERFSAEFPKEGPSILRIQQVVRGDSAAYFCASSDLGGLETQYFGPGTRLLVL.

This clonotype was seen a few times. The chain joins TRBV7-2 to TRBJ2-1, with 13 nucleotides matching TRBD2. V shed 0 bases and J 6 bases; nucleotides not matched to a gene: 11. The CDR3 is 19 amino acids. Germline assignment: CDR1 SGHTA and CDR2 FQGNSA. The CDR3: CASSLARGLAGVQRNEQFF. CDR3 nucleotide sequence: TGTGCCAGCAGCTTAGCGCGCGGACTAGCGGGAGTGCAGCGCAATGAGCAGTTCTTC.

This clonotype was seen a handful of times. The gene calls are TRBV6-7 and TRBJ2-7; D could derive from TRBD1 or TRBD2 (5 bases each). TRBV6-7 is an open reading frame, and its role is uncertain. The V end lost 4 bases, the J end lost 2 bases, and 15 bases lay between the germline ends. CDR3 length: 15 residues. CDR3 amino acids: CASSSLRDRAYEQYF. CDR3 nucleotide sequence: TGTGCCAGCAGTTCTCTCCGGGACCGAGCCTACGAGCAGTACTTC.

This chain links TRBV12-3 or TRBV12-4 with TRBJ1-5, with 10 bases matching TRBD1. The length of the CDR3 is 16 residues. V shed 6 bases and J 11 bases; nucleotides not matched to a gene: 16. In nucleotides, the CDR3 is TGTGCCAGCAGCCCGGGGGGGACAGGGGTTCTCATGACCCAGCATTTT. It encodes CASSPGGTGVLMTQHF.

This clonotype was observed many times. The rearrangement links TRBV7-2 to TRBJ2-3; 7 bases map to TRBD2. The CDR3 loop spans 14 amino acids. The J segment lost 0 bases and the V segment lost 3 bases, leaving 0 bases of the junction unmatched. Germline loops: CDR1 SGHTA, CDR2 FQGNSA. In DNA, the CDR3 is TGTGCCAGCAGCTTTAGCGGGAGCACAGATACGCAGTATTTT. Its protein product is CASSFSGSTDTQYF.

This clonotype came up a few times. This chain's CDR3 is CASSDKTASSTDTQYF. For the CDR3, the DNA is TGTGCCAGCAGCGATAAGACGGCCTCTAGCACAGATACGCAGTATTTT. J is TRBJ2-3 and V is TRBV11-3, with D hard to call. This CDR3 has 16 amino acids. Trimming removed 5 bases at V and 0 bases at J, with 15 bases between. Germline assignment: CDR1 SGHNT and CDR2 YENEEA.

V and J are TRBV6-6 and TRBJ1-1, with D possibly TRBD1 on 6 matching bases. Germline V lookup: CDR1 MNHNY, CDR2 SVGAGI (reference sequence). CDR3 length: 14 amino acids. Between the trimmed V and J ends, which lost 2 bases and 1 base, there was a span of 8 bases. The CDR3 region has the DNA TGTGCCAGCAGTTACGCGGGGGCGAACACTGAAGCTTTCTTT. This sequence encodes CASSYAGANTEAFF.

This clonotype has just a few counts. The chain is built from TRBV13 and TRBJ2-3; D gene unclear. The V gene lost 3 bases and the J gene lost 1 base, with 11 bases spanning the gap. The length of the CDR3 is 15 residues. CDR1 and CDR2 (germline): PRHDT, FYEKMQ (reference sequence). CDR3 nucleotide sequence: TGTGCCAGCAGCTTCGAAGTTGAGCGCACAGATACGCAGTATTTT. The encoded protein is CASSFEVERTDTQYF.

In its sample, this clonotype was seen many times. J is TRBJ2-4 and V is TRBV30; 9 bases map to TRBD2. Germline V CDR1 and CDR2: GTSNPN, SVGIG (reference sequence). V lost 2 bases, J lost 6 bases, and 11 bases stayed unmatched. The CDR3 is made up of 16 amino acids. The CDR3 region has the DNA TGTGCCTGGAGTCCCTCGGGACTAGCTGCCCTAAACATTCAGTACTTC. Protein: CAWSPSGLAALNIQYF.

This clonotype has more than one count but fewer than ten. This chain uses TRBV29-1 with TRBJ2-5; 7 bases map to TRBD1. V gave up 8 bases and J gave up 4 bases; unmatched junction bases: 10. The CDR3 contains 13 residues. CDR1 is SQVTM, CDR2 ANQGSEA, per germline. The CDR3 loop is CSTRTTGTETQYF. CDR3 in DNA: TGCAGCACGCGGACGACAGGGACAGAGACCCAGTACTTC.

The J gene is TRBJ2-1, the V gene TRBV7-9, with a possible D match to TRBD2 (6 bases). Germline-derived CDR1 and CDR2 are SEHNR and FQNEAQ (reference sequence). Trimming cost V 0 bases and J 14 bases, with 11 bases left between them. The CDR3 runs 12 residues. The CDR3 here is CASSLAGTGEFF. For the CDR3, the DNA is TGTGCCAGCAGCTTAGCGGGGACGGGGGAGTTCTTC.

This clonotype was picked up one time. This CDR3 reads CASSRFTDNTEAFF. The CDR3 DNA follows: TGTGCCAGCAGCCGATTCACTGATAACACTGAAGCTTTCTTT. V usage is TRBV14 and J usage is TRBJ1-1; D gene ambiguous. Germline V gene lookup returns CDR1 SGHDN and CDR2 FVKESK. Trimming pared 4 bases from V and 2 bases from J, leaving 11 bases between. The CDR3 sequence is 14 residues long.

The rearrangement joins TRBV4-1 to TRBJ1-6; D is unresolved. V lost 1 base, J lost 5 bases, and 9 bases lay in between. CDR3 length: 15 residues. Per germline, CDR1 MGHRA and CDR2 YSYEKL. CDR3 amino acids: CASSQVTVNNSPLHF. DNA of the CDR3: TGCGCCAGCAGCCAAGTGACGGTGAATAATTCACCCCTCCACTTT.

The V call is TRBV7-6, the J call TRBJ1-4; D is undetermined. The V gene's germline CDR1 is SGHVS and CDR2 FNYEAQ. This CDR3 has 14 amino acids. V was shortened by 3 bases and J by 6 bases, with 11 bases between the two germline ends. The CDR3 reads CASSLGVGDEKLFF. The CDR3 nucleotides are TGTGCCAGCAGCTTGGGAGTCGGAGATGAAAAACTGTTTTTT. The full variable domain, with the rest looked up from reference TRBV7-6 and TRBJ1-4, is GAGVSQSPRYKVTKRGQDVALRCDPISGHVSLYWYRQALGQGPEFLTYFNYEAQQDKSGLPNDRFSAERPEGSISTLTIQRTEQRDSAMYRCASSLGVGDEKLFFGSGTQLSVL.

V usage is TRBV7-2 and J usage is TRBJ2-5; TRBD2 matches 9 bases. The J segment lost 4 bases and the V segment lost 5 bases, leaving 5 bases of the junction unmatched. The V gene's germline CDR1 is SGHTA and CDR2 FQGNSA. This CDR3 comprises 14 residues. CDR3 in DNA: TGTGCCAGCAGCCCGACTAGCGGATCAGAGACCCAGTACTTC. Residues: CASSPTSGSETQYF.

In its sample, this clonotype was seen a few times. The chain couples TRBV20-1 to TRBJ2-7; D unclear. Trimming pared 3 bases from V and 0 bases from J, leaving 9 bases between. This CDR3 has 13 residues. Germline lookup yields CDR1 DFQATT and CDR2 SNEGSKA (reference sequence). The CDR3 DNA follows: TGCAGTGCTAGCCCTGCCATCTCCTACGAGCAGTACTTC. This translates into CSASPAISYEQYF.

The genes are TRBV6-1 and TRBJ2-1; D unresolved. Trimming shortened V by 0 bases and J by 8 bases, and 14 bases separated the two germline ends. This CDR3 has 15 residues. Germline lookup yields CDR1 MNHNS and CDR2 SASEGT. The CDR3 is CASSEAGPGLDEQFF. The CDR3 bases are TGTGCCAGCAGTGAAGCAGGCCCAGGCCTAGATGAGCAGTTCTTC.

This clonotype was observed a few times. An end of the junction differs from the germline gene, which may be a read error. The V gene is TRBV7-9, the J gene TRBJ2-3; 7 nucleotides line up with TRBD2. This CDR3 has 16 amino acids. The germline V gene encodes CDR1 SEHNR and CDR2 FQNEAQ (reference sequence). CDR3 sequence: CASSVASGWGTDTQYF. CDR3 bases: TGTGCCAGCAGCGTAGCTAGCGGCTGGGGCACAGATACGCAGTATTTT.